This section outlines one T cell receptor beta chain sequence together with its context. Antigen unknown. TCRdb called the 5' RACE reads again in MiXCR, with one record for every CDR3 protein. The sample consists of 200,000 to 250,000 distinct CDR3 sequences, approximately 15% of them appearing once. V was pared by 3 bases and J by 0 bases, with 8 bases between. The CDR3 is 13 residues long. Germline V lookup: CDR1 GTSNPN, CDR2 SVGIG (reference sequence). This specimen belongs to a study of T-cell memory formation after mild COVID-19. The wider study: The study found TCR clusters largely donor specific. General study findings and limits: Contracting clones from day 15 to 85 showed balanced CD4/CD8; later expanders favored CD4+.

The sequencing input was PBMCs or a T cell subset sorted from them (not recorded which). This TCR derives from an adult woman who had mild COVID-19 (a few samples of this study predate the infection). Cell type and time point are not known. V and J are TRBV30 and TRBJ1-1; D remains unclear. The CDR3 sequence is CAWSIGLNTEAFF. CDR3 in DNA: TGTGCCTGGAGCATTGGACTGAACACTGAAGCTTTCTTT.